Listed below are T cell receptor beta chains from one sample, sequenced in a study of T cells in Graves' hyperthyroidism and ophthalmopathy. TCRdb re-derived calls from the multiplex PCR reads in MiXCR, one entry per CDR3 protein. The table shows 450,000 to 650,000 distinct CDR3 sequences, with less than 25% occurring only once. What was sequenced was blood. The receptors stem from a man aged 18 to 30 with Graves' hyperthyroidism. The CDR3 runs from the conserved cysteine through the conserved F or W. A D gene is named only where the DNA matches it firmly. Not all rows give a size; the values are once, few, many and, for expanded clones, a class.

>TRBV29-1|TRBJ2-5|TRBD2|many
TGCAGCGTTGAAGACCCTCGTGGACTAGCGGCCCTTCAAGAGACCCAGTACTTC
CSVEDPRGLAALQETQYF
>TRBV9|TRBJ2-7|TRBD2|-
TGTGCCAGCAGCCTGTCTAGCGGATATTCCTACGAGCAGTACTTC
CASSLSSGYSYEQYF
>TRBV7-2|TRBJ1-2|-|many
TGTGCCAGCAGAAGGTACAGGAACTATGGCTACACCTTC
CASRRYRNYGYTF
>TRBV4-1|TRBJ1-1|-|many
TGCGCCAGCAGCCAGGGGGGAGAGGAAGCTTTCTTT
CASSQGGEEAFF
>TRBV6-1|TRBJ2-3|-|many
TGTGCCAGCAGGGCCAGGCCGGCGGGCACAGATACGCAGTATTTT
CASRARPAGTDTQYF
>TRBV5-5|TRBJ1-1|TRBD1|-
TGTGCCAGCAGCCCAAGGACAGGGGCGGACACTGAAGCTTTCTTT
CASSPRTGADTEAFF
>TRBV6-5|TRBJ2-7|-|many
TGTGCCAGCAGTTACTCGAGTTGGGGATCCTACGAGCAGTACTTC
CASSYSSWGSYEQYF
>TRBV27|TRBJ1-1|TRBD1|few
TGTGCCAGCAGTTTAGAGGGGGCGAGTGAAGCTTTCTTT
CASSLEGASEAFF
>TRBV12-5|TRBJ1-2|TRBD1|-
TGTGCTAGTGGTTTGGGCCGACAGGGGGCCTGGCCCTATGGCTACACCTTC
CASGLGRQGAWPYGYTF
>TRBV12-3/TRBV12-4|TRBJ1-1|-|many
TGTGCCAGCAGTTTAGGGGATTTGTTCGAAGCTTTCTTT
CASSLGDLFEAFF
>TRBV27|TRBJ2-3|-|many
TGTGCCAGCACCTTGGTTACAGATACGCAGTATTTT
CASTLVTDTQYF
>TRBV5-1|TRBJ1-1|-|many
TGCGCCAGCAGCTTCACCCGTCGGAAGAATAGGAACACTGAAGCTTTCTTT
CASSFTRRKNRNTEAFF
>TRBV6-5|TRBJ1-5|TRBD1|many
TGTGCCAGCAGTTCGACGACAGGGTTCGATCAGCCCCAGCATTTT
CASSSTTGFDQPQHF
>TRBV19|TRBJ1-5|-|many
TGTGCCAGTAAACCCCGGGTTTTCACGACTCAGCCCCAGCATTTT
CASKPRVFTTQPQHF
>TRBV20-1|TRBJ1-3|TRBD1|many
TGCAGTGCCCCCGGGACAGGGAGTGTGGCAGGAAACACCATATATTTT
CSAPGTGSVAGNTIYF
>TRBV6-5|TRBJ2-7|-|many
TGTGCCAGCACCATGAGGGCCAGGGACGGCGAGCAGTACTTC
CASTMRARDGEQYF
>TRBV29-1|TRBJ1-2|TRBD1|few
TGCAGCGTTGACCAGGGGGTCTCCTATGGCTACACCTTC
CSVDQGVSYGYTF
>TRBV30|TRBJ1-6|TRBD1|few
TGTGCCTGGAGTCAAGGACAGGGTGTTGTTGGTACACCCCTCCACTTT
CAWSQGQGVVGTPLHF
>TRBV6-5|TRBJ2-5|-|many
TGTGCCAGCAGCTACGGGGGGCAGGAGACCCAGTACTTC
CASSYGGQETQYF
>TRBV12-3/TRBV12-4|TRBJ1-1|TRBD1|many
TGTGCCAGCAGTTCACCTTGGACAGGGACTGAAGCTTTCTTT
CASSSPWTGTEAFF
>TRBV20-1|TRBJ2-5|-|many
TGCAGTGCTAGTAACTGGCAAGAGACCCAGCACTTC
CSASNWQETQHF
>TRBV11-2|TRBJ1-1|-|many
TGTGCCAGCAGCTTCGGAGATGTAGGGACTGAAGCTTTCTTT
CASSFGDVGTEAFF
>TRBV29-1|TRBJ2-2|-|-
TGCAGCGTTGAGTCCCCGCGGGGCACCGGGGAGCTGTTTTTT
CSVESPRGTGELFF
>TRBV28|TRBJ1-1|TRBD1|-
TGTGCCAGCATGTCAGGGGGCCCCTTGAACACTGAAGCTTTCTTT
CASMSGGPLNTEAFF
>TRBV6-5|TRBJ1-1|-|many
TGTGCCAGCAGAGGCACACTTCGGGCTAACACTGAAGCTTTCTTT
CASRGTLRANTEAFF
>TRBV28|TRBJ1-3|-|many
TGTGCCAGCGACAGGCCCGGAAACACCATATATTTT
CASDRPGNTIYF
>TRBV2|TRBJ1-2|TRBD1|few
TGTGCCAGCAGTGTGCAGGGGGCGCCCCAGGGGGGCTACACCTTC
CASSVQGAPQGGYTF
>TRBV12-5|TRBJ2-3|-|many
TGTGCTAGTGGCCAATTCGGGGATACGCAGTATTTT
CASGQFGDTQYF
>TRBV6-1|TRBJ1-3|-|many
TGTGCCAGCAGTGAGGGGTCCGGAAACACCATATATTTT
CASSEGSGNTIYF
>TRBV5-1|TRBJ2-7|-|many
TGCGCCAGCAGCCCCCGGGGGCCCATGGACGAGCAGTACTTC
CASSPRGPMDEQYF
>TRBV11-2|TRBJ2-2|-|-
TGTGCCAGCAGCTTAGAGACTACCGTCACCGGGGAGCTGTTTTTT
CASSLETTVTGELFF
>TRBV6-1|TRBJ1-3|-|many
TGTGCCAGCAGTGAACAGGGAAGTACCATATATTTT
CASSEQGSTIYF
>TRBV19|TRBJ1-2|TRBD1|many
TGTGCCAGTAGCGGGACAGGGTACGATGGCTACACCTTC
CASSGTGYDGYTF
>TRBV12-3/TRBV12-4|TRBJ2-7|-|-
TGTGCCAGCAGTTTAATGTTCTACGAGCAGTACTTC
CASSLMFYEQYF
>TRBV10-1|TRBJ1-2|TRBD1|many
TGCGCCAGCAGTGACCAGACAGGGAGTGGCTACACCTTC
CASSDQTGSGYTF
>TRBV6-5|TRBJ1-2|-|many
TGTGCCAGCTCCCCCGCCGCAGGGGCCAGAGGCTACACCTTC
CASSPAAGARGYTF
>TRBV12-3/TRBV12-4|TRBJ1-5|TRBD1|-
TGTGCCAGCAGTCTCGGGACAGCTCAGCCCCAGCACTTT
CASSLGTAQPQHF
>TRBV11-2|TRBJ2-7|-|-
TGTGCCAGCAGCTCCCCGGGCAAGTACGAGCAGTACTTC
CASSSPGKYEQYF
>TRBV6-1|TRBJ1-2|-|-
TGTGCCAGCAGATCTGACCGCGGTTCGGGCTACACCTTC
CASRSDRGSGYTF
>TRBV28|TRBJ1-5|-|many
TGTGCCAGCAGCCCTGCCCCGTTCCGGCCCCAGCATTTT
CASSPAPFRPQHF
>TRBV4-2|TRBJ2-7|TRBD2|-
TGTGCCAGCAGCCAAGCCTTGACTAGCGGAGCTGGCGAGCAGTACTTC
CASSQALTSGAGEQYF